This entry concerns a single TCR beta chain. What it binds is unknown. The primer mix had 60 Vbeta and 13 Jbeta primers. Here immunoSEQ multiplex PCR was the method, and the copy in TCRdb shows in-frame clones only, minus some. The sample has about 110,000 clones; around 71% are singletons. Germline CDR1 and CDR2: SGHDT and YYEEEE. This CDR3 has 12 amino acids. Trimming took off 1 base at V and 9 bases at J, with 11 bases between the two ends. These data come from a study of cytomegalovirus exposure and HLA in healthy donors. Points from the study as a whole: Sequencing likely produced, as an artifact, a cluster of highly shared sequence variants. An analysis was carried out later, and it reportedly showed fewer N-insertions in an Asian-associated ancestry cluster than the approximately 680-donor mean.

The sequence was collected from a boy younger than 18 in good health and CMV-seronegative. The source material was PBMCs. V is TRBV5-6 and J is TRBJ2-7; D ambiguous. The CDR3 sequence is CASSLSVSLQYF. DNA of the CDR3: TGTGCCAGCAGCTTGTCAGTCTCCTTGCAGTACTTC.